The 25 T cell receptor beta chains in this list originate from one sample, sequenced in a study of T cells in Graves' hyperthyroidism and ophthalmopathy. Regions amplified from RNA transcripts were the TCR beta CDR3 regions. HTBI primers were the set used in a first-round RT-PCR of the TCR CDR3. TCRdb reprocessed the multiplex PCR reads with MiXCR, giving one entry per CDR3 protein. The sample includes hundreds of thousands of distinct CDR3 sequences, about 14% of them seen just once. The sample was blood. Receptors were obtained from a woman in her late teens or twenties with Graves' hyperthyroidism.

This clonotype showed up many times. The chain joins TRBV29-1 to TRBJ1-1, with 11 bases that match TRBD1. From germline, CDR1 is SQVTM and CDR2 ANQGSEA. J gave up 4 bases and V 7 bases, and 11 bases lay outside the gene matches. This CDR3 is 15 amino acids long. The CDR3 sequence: CSAGGGQGVATEAFF. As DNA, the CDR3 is TGCAGCGCCGGGGGGGGACAGGGGGTAGCCACTGAAGCTTTCTTT.

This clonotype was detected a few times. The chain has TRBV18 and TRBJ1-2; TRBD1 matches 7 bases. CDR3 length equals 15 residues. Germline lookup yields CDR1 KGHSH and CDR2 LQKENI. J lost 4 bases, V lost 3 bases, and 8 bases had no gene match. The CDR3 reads CASSPSTGRTYGYTF. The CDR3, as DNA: TGTGCCAGCTCACCGTCGACAGGGAGGACCTATGGCTACACCTTC. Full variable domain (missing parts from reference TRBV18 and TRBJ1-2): NAGVMQNPRHLVRRRGQEARLRCSPMKGHSHVYWYRQLPEEGLKFMVYLQKENIIDESGMPKERFSAEFPKEGPSILRIQQVVRGDSAAYFCASSPSTGRTYGYTFGSGTRLTVV.

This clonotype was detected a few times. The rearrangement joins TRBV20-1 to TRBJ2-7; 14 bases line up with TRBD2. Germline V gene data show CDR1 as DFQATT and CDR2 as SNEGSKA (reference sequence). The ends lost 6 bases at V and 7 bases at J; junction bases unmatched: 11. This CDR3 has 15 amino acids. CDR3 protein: CSAPLGLAGGGEQYF. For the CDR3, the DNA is TGCAGTGCCCCTCTTGGACTAGCGGGAGGAGGTGAGCAGTACTTC.

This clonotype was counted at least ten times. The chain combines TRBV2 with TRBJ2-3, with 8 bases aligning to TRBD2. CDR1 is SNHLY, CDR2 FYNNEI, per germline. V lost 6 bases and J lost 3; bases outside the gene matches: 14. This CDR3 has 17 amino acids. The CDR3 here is CASRDRYGLASTDTQYF. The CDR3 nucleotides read TGTGCCAGCAGAGACAGATATGGACTAGCCTCTACAGATACGCAGTATTTT.

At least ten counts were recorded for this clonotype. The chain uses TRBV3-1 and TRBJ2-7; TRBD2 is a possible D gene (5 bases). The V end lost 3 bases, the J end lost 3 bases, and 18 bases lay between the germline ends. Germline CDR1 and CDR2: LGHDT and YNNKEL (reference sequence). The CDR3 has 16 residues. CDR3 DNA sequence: TGTGCCAGCAGCCATGAGGAAATAGCGCCTTTCTACGAGCAGTACTTC. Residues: CASSHEEIAPFYEQYF.

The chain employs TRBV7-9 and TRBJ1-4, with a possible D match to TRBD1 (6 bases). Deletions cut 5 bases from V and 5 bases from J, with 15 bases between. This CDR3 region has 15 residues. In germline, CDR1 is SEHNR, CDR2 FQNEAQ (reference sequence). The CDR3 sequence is CASSHTGTLNEKLFF. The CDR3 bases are TGTGCCAGCAGCCACACCGGGACACTGAATGAAAAACTGTTTTTT.

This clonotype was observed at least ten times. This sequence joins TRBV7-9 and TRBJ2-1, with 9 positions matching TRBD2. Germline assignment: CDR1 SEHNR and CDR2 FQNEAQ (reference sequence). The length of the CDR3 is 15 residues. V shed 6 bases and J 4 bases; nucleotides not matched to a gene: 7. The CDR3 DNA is TGTGCCAGCAGACCTAGCGGGACGAGGTACAATGAGCAGTTCTTC. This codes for CASRPSGTRYNEQFF.

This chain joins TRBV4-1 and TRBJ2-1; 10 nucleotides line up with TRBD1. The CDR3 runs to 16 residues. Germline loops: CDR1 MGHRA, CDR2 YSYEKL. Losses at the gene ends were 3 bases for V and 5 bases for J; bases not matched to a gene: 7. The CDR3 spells CASSHGGDRGNNEQFF. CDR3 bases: TGCGCCAGCAGCCATGGGGGGGACAGGGGAAACAATGAGCAGTTCTTC.

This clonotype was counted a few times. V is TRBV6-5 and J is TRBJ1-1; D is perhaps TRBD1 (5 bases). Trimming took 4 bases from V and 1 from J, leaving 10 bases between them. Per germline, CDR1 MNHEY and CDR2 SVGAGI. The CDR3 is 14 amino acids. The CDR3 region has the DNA TGTGCCAGCAGTTGGGGCACAGAGAACACTGAAGCTTTCTTT. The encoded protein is CASSWGTENTEAFF.

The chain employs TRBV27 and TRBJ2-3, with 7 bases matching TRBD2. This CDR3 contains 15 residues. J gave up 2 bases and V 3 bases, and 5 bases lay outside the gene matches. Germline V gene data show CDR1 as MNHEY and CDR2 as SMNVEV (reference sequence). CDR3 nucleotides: TGTGCCAGCAGTTTTAACGGGAGGATCACAGATACGCAGTATTTT. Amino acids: CASSFNGRITDTQYF.

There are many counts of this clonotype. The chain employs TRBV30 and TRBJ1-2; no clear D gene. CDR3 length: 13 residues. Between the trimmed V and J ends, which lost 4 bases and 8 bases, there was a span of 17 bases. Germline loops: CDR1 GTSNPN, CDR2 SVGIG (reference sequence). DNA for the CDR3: TGTGCCTGGAACGGAGTGGTGGGAGCAGGCTACACCTTC. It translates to CAWNGVVGAGYTF. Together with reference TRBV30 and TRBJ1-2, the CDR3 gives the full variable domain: SQTIHQWPATLVQPVGSPLSLECTVEGTSNPNLYWYRQAAGRGLQLLFYSVGIGQISSEVPQNLSASRPQDRQFILSSKKLLLSDSGFYLCAWNGVVGAGYTFGSGTRLTVV.

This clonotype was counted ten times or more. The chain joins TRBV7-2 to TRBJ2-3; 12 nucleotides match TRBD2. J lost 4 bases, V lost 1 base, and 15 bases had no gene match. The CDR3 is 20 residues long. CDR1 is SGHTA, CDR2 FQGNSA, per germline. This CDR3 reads CASSLVSGLAGGMASDTQYF. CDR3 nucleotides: TGTGCCAGCAGCTTAGTTAGTGGGCTAGCGGGAGGGATGGCGTCAGATACGCAGTATTTT.

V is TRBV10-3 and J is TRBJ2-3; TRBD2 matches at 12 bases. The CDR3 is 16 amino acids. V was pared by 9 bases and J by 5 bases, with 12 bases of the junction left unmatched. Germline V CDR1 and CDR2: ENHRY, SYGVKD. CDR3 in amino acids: CAIRQTSGRSGDTQYF. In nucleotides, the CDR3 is TGTGCCATACGACAGACTAGCGGGAGAAGTGGAGATACGCAGTATTTT.

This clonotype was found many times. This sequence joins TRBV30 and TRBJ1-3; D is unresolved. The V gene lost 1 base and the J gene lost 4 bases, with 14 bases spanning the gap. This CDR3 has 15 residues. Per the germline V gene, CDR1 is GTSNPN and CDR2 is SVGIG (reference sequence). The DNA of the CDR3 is TGTGCCTGGAGTGCTCCCACTACTACCGGAAACACCATATATTTT. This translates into CAWSAPTTTGNTIYF.

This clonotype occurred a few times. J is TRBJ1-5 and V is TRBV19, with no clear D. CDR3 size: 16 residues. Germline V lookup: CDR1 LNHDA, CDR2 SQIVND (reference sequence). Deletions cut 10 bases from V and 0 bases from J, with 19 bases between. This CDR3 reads CATQTLGEYSNQPQHF. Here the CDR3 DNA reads TGTGCCACCCAAACCCTGGGAGAGTATAGCAATCAGCCCCAGCATTTT.

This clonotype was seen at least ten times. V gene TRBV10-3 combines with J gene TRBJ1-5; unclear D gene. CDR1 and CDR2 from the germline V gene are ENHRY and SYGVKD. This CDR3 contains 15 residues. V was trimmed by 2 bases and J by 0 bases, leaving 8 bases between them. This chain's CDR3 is CAISETDDSNQPQHF. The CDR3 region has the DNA TGTGCCATCAGTGAGACCGATGATAGCAATCAGCCCCAGCATTTT.

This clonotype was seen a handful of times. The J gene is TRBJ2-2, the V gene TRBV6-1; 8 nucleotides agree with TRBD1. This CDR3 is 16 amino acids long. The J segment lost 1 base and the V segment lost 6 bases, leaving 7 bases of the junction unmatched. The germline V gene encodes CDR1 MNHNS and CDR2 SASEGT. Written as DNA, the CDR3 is TGTGCCAGCAGAAATCGAGGACAGGGGAACACCGGGGAGCTGTTTTTT. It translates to CASRNRGQGNTGELFF.

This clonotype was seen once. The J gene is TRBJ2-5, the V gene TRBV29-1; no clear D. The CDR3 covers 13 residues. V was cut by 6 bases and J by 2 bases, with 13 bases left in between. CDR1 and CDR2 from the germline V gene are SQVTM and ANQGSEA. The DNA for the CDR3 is TGCAGCGTCAGAGACTGGCGACAAGAGACCCAGTACTTC. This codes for CSVRDWRQETQYF. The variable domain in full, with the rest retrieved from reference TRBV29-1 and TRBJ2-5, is SAVISQKPSRDICQRGTSLTIQCQVDSQVTMMFWYRQQPGQSLTLIATANQGSEATYESGFVIDKFPISRPNLTFSTLTVSNMSPEDSSIYLCSVRDWRQETQYFGPGTRLLVL.

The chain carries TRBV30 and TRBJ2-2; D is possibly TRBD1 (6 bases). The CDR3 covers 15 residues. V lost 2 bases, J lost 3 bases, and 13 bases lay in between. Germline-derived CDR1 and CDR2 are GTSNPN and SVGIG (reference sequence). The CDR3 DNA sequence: TGTGCCTGGAGTCAGGGGCAGGACTACACCGGGGAGCTGTTTTTT. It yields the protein CAWSQGQDYTGELFF.

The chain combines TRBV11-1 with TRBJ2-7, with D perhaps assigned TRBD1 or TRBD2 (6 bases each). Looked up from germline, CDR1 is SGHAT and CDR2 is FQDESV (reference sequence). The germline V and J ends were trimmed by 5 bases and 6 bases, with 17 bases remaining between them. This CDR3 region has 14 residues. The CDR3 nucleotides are TGTGCCAGCAGCCCCGGGGGCCCCGACTCCGAGCAGTACTTC. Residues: CASSPGGPDSEQYF.

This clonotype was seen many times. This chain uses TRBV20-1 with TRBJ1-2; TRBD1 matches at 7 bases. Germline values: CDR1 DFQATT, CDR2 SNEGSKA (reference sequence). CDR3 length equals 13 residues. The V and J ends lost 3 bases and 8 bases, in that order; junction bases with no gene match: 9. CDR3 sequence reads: CSARTGNARGYTF. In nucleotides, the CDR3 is TGCAGTGCTAGGACAGGGAACGCTCGAGGCTACACCTTC.

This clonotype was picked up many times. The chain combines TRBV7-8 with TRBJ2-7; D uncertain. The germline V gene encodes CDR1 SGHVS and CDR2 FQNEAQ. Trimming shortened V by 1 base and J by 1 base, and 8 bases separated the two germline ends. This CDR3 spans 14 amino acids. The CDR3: CASSLGWASYEQYF. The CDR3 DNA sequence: TGTGCCAGCAGCTTAGGGTGGGCTTCCTACGAGCAGTACTTC.

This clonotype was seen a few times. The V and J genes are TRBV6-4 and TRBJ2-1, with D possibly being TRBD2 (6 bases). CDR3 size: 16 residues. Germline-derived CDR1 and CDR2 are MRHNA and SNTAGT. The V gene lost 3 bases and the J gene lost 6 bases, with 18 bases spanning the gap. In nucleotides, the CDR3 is TGTGCCAGCAGTGAATCGCGGGGCGGGCGGACCAATGAGCAGTTCTTC. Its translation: CASSESRGGRTNEQFF.

CDR3 in amino acids: CASSEGQGPHGYTF. CDR3 DNA: TGTGCCAGCAGCGAAGGACAGGGACCTCATGGCTACACCTTC. The chain has TRBV9 and TRBJ1-2; 8 positions agree with TRBD1. V lost 3 bases to trimming and J lost 6 bases; unmatched junction nucleotides: 7. Per germline, CDR1 SGDLS and CDR2 YYNGEE. The CDR3 spans 14 residues.

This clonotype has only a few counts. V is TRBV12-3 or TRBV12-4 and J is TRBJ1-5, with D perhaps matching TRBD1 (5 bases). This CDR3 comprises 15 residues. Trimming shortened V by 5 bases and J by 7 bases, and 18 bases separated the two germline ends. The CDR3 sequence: CASSPRGWAGQPQHF. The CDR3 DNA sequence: TGTGCCAGCAGTCCCCGGGGGTGGGCGGGGCAGCCCCAGCATTTT.